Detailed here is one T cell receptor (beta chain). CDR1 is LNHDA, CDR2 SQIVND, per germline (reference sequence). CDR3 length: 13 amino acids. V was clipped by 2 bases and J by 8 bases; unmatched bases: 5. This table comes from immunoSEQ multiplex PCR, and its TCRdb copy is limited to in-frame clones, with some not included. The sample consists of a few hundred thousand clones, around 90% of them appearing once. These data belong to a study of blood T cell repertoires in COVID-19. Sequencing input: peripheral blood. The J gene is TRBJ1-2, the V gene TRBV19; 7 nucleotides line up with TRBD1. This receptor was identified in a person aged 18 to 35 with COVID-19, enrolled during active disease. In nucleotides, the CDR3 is TGTGCCAGTAGTATACCGACAGGGTTCGGCTACACCTTC. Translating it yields CASSIPTGFGYTF. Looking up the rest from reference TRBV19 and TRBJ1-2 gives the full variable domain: DGGITQSPKYLFRKEGQNVTLSCEQNLNHDAMYWYRQDPGQGLRLIYYSQIVNDFQKGDIAEGYSVSREKKESFPLTVTSAQKNPTAFYLCASSIPTGFGYTFGSGTRLTVV.